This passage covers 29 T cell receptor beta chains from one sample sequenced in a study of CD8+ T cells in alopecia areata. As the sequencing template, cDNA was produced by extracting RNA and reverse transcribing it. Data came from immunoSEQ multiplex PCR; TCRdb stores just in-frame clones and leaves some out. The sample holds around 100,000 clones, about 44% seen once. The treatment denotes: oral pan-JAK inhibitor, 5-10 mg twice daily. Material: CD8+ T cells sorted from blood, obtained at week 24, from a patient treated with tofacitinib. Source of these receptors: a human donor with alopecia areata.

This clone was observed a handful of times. The CDR3 DNA reads as TGCAGCGTGCTGGGAGGTGCGGGAGAGACCCAGTACTTC. This gives the protein CSVLGGAGETQYF. The chain uses TRBV29-1 and TRBJ2-5; D perhaps matches TRBD2 (6 bases). Trimming took 6 bases from V and 4 from J, leaving 15 bases between them. CDR3 length: 13 amino acids. Germline CDR1 SQVTM, CDR2 ANQGSEA.

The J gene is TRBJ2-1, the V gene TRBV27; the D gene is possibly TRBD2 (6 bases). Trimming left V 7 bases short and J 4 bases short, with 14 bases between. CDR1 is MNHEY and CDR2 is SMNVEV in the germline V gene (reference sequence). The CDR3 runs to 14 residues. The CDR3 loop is CASNAGTAYNEQFF. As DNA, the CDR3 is TGTGCCAGCAATGCCGGGACTGCATACAATGAGCAGTTCTTC.

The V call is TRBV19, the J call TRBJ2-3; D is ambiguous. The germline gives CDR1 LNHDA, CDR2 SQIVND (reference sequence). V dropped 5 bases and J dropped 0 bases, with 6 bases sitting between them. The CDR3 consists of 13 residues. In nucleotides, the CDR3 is TGTGCCAGTAGTTCGTATAGCACAGATACGCAGTATTTT. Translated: CASSSYSTDTQYF.

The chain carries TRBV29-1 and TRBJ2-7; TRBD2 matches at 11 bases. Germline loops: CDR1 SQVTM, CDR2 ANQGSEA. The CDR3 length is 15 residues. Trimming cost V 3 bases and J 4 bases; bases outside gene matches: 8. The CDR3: CSVEVGTSGSYEQYF. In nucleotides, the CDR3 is TGCAGCGTTGAGGTTGGAACTAGCGGGAGTTACGAGCAGTACTTC.

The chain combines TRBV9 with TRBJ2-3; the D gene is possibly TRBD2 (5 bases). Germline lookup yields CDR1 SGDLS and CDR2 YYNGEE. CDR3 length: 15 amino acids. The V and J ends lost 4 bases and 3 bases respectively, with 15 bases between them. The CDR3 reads CASSTGEFGTDTQYF. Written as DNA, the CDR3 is TGTGCCAGCAGCACCGGGGAGTTTGGGACAGATACGCAGTATTTT.

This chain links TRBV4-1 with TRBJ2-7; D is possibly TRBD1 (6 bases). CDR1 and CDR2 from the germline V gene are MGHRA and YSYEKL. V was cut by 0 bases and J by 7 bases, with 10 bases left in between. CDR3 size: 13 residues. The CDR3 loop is CASSQEGAGEQYF. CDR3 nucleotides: TGCGCCAGCAGCCAAGAGGGGGCCGGAGAGCAGTACTTC.

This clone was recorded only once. In nucleotides, the CDR3 is TGCGCCAGCAGCAGCAAGGGACTAGCGGGAGGGTACAATGAGCAGTTCTTC. This gives the protein CASSSKGLAGGYNEQFF. The chain has TRBV5-1 and TRBJ2-1, with 16 bases identical to TRBD2. V lost 4 bases and J lost 4; bases outside the gene matches: 5. The germline gives CDR1 SGHRS, CDR2 YFSETQ. This CDR3 has 17 amino acids.

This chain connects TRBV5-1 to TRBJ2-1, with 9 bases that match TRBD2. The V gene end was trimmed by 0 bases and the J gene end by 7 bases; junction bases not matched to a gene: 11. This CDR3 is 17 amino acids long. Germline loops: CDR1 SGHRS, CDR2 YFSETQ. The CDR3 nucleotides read TGCGCCAGCAGCTTGGTGTCCTGGCGGGAGGGCCCTAATGAGCAGTTCTTC. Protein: CASSLVSWREGPNEQFF.

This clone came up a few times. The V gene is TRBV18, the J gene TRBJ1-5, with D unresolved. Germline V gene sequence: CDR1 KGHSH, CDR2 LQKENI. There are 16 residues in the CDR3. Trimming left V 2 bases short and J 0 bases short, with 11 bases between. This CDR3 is CASSPGEAYSNQPQHF. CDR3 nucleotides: TGTGCCAGCTCACCAGGGGAGGCCTATAGCAATCAGCCCCAGCATTTT.

The chain's CDR3 is CASSHRTSYGYTF. CDR3 sequence (DNA): TGTGCCAGCAGCCACCGGACAAGCTATGGCTACACCTTC. V and J are TRBV6-5 and TRBJ1-2; D perhaps matches TRBD1 (5 bases). The V gene's germline CDR1 is MNHEY and CDR2 SVGAGI. V lost 6 bases and J 4 bases, leaving 12 bases between the germline ends. The CDR3 loop spans 13 amino acids.

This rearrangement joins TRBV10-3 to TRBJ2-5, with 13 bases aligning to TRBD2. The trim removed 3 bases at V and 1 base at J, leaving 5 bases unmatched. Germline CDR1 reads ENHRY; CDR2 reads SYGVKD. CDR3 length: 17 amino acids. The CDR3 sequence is CAISDPTSGRAQETQYF. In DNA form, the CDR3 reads TGTGCCATCAGTGACCCAACTAGCGGGAGGGCCCAAGAGACCCAGTACTTC.

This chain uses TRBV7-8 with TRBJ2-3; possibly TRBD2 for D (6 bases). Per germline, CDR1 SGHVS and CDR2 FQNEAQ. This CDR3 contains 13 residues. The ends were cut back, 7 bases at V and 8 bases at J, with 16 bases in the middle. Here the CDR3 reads CASNPGSAGTQYF. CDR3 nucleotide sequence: TGTGCCAGCAATCCCGGGAGCGCGGGTACGCAGTATTTT. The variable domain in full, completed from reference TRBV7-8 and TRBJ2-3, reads GAGVSQSPRYKVAKRGQDVALRCDPISGHVSLFWYQQALGQGPEFLTYFQNEAQLDKSGLPSDRFFAERPEGSVSTLKIQRTQQEDSAVYLCASNPGSAGTQYFGPGTRLTVL.

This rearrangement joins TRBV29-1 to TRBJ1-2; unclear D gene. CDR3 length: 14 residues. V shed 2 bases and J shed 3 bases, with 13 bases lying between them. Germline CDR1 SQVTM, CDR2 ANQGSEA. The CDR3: CSVEFGRGDYGYTF. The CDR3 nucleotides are TGCAGCGTTGAATTCGGGCGGGGAGACTATGGCTACACCTTC.

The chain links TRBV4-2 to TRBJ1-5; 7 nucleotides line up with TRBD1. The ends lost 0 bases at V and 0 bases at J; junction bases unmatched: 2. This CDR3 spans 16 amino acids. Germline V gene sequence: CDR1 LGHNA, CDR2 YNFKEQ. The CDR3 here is CASSQEQGYSNQPQHF. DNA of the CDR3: TGTGCCAGCAGCCAAGAACAGGGGTATAGCAATCAGCCCCAGCATTTT.

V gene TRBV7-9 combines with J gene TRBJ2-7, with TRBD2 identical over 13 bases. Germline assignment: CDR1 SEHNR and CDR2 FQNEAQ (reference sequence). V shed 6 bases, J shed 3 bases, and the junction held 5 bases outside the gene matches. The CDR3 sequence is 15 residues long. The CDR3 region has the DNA TGTGCCAGCAGACCGGGACTAGCGGGGAACTACGAGCAGTACTTC. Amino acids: CASRPGLAGNYEQYF. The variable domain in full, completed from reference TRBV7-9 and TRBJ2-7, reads DTGVSQNPRHKITKRGQNVTFRCDPISEHNRLYWYRQTLGQGPEFLTYFQNEAQLEKSRLLSDRFSAERPKGSFSTLEIQRTEQGDSAMYLCASRPGLAGNYEQYFGPGTRLTVT.

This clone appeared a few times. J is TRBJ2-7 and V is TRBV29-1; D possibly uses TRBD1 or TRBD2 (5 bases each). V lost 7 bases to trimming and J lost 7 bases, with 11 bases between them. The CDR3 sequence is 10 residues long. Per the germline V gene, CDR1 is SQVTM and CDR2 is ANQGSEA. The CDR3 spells CSGTWGEQYF. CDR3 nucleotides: TGCAGCGGGACCTGGGGGGAGCAGTACTTC.

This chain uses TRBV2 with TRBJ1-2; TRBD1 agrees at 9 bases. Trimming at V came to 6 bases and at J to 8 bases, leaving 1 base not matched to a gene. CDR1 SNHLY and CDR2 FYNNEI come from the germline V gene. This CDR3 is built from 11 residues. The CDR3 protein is CASSDRGGYTF. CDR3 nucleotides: TGTGCCAGCAGCGACAGGGGGGGCTACACCTTC.

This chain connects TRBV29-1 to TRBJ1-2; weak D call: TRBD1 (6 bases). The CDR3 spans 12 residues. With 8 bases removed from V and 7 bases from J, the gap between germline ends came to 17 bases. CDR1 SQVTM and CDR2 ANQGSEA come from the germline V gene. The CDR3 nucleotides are TGCAGCTCCGAGAGGGGGGGTCTTGGCTACACCTTC. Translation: CSSERGGLGYTF.

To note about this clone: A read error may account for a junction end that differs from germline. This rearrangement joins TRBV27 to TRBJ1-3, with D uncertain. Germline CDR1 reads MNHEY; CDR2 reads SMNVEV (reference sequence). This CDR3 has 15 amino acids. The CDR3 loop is CASGLRGSSGNTIYF. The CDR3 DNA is TGTGCCAGCGGTTTACGGGGAAGCTCTGGAAACACCATATATTTT.

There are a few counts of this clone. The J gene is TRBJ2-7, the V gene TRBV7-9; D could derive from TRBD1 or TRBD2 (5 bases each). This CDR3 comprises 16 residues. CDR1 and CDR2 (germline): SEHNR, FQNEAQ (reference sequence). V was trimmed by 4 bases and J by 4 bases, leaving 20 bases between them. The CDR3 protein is CASSWVGGDTQYEQYF. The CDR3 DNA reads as TGTGCCAGCAGCTGGGTTGGGGGTGACACTCAATACGAGCAGTACTTC. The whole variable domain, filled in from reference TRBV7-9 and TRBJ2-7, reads DTGVSQNPRHKITKRGQNVTFRCDPISEHNRLYWYRQTLGQGPEFLTYFQNEAQLEKSRLLSDRFSAERPKGSFSTLEIQRTEQGDSAMYLCASSWVGGDTQYEQYFGPGTRLTVT.

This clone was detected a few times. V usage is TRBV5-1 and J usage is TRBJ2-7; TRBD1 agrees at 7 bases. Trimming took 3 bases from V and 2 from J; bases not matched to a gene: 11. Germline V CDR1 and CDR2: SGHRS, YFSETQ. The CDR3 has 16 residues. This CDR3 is CASSSYEGAGAYEQYF. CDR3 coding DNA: TGCGCCAGCAGCTCCTACGAGGGGGCCGGGGCCTACGAGCAGTACTTC.

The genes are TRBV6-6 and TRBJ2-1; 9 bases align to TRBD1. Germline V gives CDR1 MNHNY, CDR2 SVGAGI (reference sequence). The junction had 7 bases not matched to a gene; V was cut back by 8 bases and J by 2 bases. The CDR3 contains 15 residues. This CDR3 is CASGGDRAAYNEQFF. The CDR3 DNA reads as TGTGCCAGCGGAGGGGACAGGGCGGCCTACAATGAGCAGTTCTTC.

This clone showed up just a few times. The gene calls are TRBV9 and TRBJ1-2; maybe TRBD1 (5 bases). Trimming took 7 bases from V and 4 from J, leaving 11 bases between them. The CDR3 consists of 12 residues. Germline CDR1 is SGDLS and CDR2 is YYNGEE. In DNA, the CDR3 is TGTGCCAGCCACGGCAGGGTCTATGGCTACACCTTC. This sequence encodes CASHGRVYGYTF. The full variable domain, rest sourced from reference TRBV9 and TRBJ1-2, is DSGVTQTPKHLITATGQRVTLRCSPRSGDLSVYWYQQSLDQGLQFLIQYYNGEERAKGNILERFSAQQFPDLHSELNLSSLELGDSALYFCASHGRVYGYTFGSGTRLTVV.

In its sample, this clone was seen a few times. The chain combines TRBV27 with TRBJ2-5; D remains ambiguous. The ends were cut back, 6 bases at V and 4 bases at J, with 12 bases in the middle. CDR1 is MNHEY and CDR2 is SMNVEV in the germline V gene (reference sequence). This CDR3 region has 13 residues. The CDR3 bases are TGTGCCAGCAGGACGGGCCCCGGAGAGACCCAGTACTTC. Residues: CASRTGPGETQYF.

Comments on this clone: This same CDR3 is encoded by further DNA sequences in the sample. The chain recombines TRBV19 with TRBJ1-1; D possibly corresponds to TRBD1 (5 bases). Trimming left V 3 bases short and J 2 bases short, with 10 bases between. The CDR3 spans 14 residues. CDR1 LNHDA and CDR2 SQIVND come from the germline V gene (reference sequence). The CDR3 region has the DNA TGTGCCAGTAGTATCGGGACGGGCAACACTGAAGCTTTCTTT. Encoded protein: CASSIGTGNTEAFF.

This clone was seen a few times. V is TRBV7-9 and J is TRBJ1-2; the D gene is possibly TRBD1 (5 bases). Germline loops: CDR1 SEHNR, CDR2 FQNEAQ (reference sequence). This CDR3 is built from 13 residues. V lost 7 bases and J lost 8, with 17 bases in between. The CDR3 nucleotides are TGTGCCAGCAACGGACATCCCGAGACAGGCTACACCTTC. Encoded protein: CASNGHPETGYTF.

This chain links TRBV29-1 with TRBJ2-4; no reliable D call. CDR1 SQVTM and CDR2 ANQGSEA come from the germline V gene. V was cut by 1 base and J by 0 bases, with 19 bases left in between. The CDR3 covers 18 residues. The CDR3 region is CSVEASLPGLLAKNIQYF. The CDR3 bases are TGCAGCGTTGAAGCCAGCCTTCCCGGCCTCTTAGCCAAAAACATTCAGTACTTC.

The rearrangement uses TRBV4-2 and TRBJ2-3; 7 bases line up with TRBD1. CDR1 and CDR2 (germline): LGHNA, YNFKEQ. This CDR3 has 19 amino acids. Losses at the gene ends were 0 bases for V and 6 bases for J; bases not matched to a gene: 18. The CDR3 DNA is TGTGCCAGCAGCCAAGATCGCGTTGCCGGGACAGAGTCTCAGGATACGCAGTATTTT. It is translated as CASSQDRVAGTESQDTQYF.

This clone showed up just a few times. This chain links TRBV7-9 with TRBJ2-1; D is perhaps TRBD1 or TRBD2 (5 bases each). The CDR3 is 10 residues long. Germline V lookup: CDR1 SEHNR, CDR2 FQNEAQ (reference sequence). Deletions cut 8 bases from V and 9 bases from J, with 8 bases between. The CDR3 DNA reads TGTGCCAGCGCTGGGGGTGAGCAGTTCTTC. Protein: CASAGGEQFF.